The T cell receptor (beta chain) under discussion was sequenced for a study of blood T cell repertoires in COVID-19. The sample holds a few counts of this clone. Germline CDR1 is SQVTM and CDR2 is ANQGSEA. The CDR3 spans 13 residues. V shed 6 bases and J shed 8 bases, with 19 bases lying between them. Method: immunoSEQ multiplex PCR; TCRdb's copy keeps in-frame clones and lacks some. The sample has 300,000 or so clones, roughly 87% seen once. Sequenced material: PBMCs or T cells enriched from blood (not recorded which). J is TRBJ1-2 and V is TRBV29-1; D perhaps matches TRBD1 (6 bases). The TCR sequence derives from a woman in her twenties or thirties who had recovered from COVID-19. CDR3 protein: CSVPKQGSEGYTF. The CDR3 DNA is TGCAGCGTGCCCAAACAGGGTTCGGAAGGCTACACCTTC.